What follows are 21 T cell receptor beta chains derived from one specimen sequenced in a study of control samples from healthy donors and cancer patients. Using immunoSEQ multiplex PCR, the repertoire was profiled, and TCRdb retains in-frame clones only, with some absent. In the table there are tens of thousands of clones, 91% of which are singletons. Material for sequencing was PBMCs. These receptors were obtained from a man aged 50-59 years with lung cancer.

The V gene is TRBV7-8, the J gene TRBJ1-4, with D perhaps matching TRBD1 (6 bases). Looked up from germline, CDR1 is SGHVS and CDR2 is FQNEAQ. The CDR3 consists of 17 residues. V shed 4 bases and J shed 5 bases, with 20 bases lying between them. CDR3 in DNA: TGTGCCAGCAGCTCTATATCAACTACAGGGAGGAATGAAAAACTGTTTTTT. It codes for CASSSISTTGRNEKLFF.

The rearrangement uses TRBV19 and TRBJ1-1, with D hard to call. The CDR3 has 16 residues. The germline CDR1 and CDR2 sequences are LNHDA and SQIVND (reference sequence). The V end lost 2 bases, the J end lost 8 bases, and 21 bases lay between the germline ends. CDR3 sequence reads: CASSILGLGATGEAFF. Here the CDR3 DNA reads TGTGCCAGTAGTATATTAGGGCTCGGAGCCACTGGAGAAGCTTTCTTT.

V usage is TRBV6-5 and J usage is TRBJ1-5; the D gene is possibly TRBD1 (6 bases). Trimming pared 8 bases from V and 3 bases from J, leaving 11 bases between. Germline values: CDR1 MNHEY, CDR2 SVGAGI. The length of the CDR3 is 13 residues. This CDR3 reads CASGRTDNQPQHF. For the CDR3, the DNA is TGTGCCAGCGGGAGGACAGACAATCAGCCCCAGCATTTT.

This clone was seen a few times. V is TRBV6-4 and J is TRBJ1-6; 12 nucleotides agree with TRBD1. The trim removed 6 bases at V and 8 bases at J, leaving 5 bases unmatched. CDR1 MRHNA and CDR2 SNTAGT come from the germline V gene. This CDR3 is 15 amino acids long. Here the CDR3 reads CASREGQGADSPLHF. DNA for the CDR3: TGTGCCAGCAGGGAGGGACAGGGGGCTGATTCACCCCTCCACTTT.

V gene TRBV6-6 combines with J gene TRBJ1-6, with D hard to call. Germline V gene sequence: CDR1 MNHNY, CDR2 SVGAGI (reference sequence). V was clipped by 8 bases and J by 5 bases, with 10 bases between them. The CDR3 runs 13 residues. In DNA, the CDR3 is TGTGCCAGCGATGACGTGGATAATTCACCCCTCCACTTT. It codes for CASDDVDNSPLHF.

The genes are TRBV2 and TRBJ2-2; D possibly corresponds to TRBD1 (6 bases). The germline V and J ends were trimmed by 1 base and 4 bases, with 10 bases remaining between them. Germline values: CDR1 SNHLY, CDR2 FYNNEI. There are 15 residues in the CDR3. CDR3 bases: TGTGCCAGCAGTGAAGGGGTAGGGGGCACCGGGGAGCTGTTTTTT. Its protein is CASSEGVGGTGELFF. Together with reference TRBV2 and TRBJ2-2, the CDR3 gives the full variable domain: EPEVTQTPSHQVTQMGQEVILRCVPISNHLYFYWYRQILGQKVEFLVSFYNNEISEKSEIFDDQFSVERPDGSNFTLKIRSTKLEDSAMYFCASSEGVGGTGELFFGEGSRLTVL.

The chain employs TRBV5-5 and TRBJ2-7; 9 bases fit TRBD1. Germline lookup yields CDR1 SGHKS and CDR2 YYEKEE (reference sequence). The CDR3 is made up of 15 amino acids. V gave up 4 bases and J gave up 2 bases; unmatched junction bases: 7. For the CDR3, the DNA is TGTGCCAGCAGCGGGGCCGGGACAGGGCCCTACGAGCAGTACTTC. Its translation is CASSGAGTGPYEQYF.

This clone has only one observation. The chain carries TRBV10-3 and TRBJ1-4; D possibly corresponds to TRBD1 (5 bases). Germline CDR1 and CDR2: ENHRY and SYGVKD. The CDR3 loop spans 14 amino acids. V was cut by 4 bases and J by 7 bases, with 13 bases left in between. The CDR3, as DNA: TGTGCCATCAGTGTGGGAGGGGTAGGTGAAAAACTGTTTTTT. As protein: CAISVGGVGEKLFF.

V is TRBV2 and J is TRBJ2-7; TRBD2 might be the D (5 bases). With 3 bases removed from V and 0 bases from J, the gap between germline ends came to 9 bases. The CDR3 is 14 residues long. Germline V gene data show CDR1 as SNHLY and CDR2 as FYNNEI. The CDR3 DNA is TGTGCCAGCAGTGAGGAGACTATCTCCTACGAGCAGTACTTC. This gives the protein CASSEETISYEQYF. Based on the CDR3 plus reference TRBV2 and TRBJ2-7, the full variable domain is EPEVTQTPSHQVTQMGQEVILRCVPISNHLYFYWYRQILGQKVEFLVSFYNNEISEKSEIFDDQFSVERPDGSNFTLKIRSTKLEDSAMYFCASSEETISYEQYFGPGTRLTVT.

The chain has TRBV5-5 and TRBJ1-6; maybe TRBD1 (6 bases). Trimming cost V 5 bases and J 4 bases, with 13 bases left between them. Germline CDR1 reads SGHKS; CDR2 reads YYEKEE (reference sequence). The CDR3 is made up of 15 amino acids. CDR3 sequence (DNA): TGTGCCAGCAGAACAAGGACAGCTTATAATTCACCCCTCCACTTT. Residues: CASRTRTAYNSPLHF. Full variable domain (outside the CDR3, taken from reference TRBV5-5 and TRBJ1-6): DAGVTQSPTHLIKTRGQQVTLRCSPISGHKSVSWYQQVLGQGPQFIFQYYEKEERGRGNFPDRFSARQFPNYSSELNVNALLLGDSALYLCASRTRTAYNSPLHFGNGTRLTVT.

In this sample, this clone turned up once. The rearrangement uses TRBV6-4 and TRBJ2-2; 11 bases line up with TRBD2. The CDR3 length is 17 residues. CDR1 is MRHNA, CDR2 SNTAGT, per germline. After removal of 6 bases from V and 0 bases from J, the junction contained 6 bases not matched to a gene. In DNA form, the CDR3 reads TGTGCCAGCAGACCGACTAGCGGGGCTGCGAACACCGGGGAGCTGTTTTTT. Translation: CASRPTSGAANTGELFF.

CDR3 DNA sequence: TGCAGCGTTGTAGAAGACAGCGAGACCCAGTACTTC. The encoded protein is CSVVEDSETQYF. The chain has TRBV29-1 and TRBJ2-5; D perhaps matches TRBD1 (5 bases). Germline values: CDR1 SQVTM, CDR2 ANQGSEA. Trimming cost V 4 bases and J 5 bases, with 11 bases left between them. The CDR3 consists of 12 residues.

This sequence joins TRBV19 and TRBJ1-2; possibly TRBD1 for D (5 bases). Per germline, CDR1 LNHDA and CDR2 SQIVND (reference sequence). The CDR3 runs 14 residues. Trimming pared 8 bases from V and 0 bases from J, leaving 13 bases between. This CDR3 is CASRPSTANYGYTF. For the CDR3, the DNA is TGTGCCAGTCGCCCCTCGACAGCTAACTATGGCTACACCTTC.

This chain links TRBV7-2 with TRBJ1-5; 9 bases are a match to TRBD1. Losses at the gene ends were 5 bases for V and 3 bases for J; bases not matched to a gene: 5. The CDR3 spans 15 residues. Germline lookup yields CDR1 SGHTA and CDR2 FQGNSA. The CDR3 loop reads CASSAGTGYNQPQHF. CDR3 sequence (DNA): TGTGCCAGCAGCGCCGGGACAGGGTACAATCAGCCCCAGCATTTT.

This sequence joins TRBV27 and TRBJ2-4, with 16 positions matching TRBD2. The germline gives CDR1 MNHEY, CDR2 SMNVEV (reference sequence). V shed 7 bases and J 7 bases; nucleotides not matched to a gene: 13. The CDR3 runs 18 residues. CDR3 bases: TGTGCCAGCACCCGATCGGGACTAGCGGGGGGGCCGGGTAACATTCAGTACTTC. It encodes CASTRSGLAGGPGNIQYF.

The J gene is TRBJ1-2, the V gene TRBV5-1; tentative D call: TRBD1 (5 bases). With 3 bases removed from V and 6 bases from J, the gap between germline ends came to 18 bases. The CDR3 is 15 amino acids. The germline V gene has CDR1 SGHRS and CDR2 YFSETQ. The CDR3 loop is CASSSYWGAGDGYTF. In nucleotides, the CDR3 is TGCGCCAGCAGCTCCTACTGGGGCGCAGGTGATGGCTACACCTTC.

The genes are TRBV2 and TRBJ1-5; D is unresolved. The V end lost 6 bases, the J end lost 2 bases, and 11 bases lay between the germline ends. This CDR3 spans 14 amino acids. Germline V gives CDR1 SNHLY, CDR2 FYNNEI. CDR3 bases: TGTGCCAGCAGGCCGGGGATGGGCAATCAGCCCCAGCATTTT. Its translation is CASRPGMGNQPQHF. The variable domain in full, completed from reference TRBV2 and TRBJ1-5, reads EPEVTQTPSHQVTQMGQEVILRCVPISNHLYFYWYRQILGQKVEFLVSFYNNEISEKSEIFDDQFSVERPDGSNFTLKIRSTKLEDSAMYFCASRPGMGNQPQHFGDGTRLSIL.

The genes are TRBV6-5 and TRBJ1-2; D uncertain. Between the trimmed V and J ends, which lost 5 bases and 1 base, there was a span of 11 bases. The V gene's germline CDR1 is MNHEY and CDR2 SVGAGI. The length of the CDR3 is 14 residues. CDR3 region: CASSRRLSNYGYTF. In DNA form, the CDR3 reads TGTGCCAGCAGTCGACGACTGAGTAACTATGGCTACACCTTC.

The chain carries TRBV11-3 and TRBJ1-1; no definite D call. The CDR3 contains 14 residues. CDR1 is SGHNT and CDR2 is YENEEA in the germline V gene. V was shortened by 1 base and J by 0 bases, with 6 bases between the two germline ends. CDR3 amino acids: CASSLGQVNTEAFF. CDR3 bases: TGTGCCAGCAGCTTAGGGCAGGTGAACACTGAAGCTTTCTTT.

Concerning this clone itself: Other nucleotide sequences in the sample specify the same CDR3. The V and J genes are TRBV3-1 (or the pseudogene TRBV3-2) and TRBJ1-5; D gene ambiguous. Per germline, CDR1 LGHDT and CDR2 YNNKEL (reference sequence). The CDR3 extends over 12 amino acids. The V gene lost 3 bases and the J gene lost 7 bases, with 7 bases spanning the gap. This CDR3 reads CASSQGGQPQHF. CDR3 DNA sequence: TGTGCCAGCAGCCAGGGTGGCCAGCCCCAGCATTTT.

CDR3 sequence reads: CASSLGGSRGEQFF. The CDR3 nucleotides are TGTGCCAGCAGCTTAGGGGGCTCGCGGGGAGAGCAGTTCTTC. The chain uses TRBV11-3 and TRBJ2-1; tentative D call: TRBD2 (6 bases). The V and J ends lost 1 base and 10 bases respectively, with 14 bases between them. The CDR3 runs to 14 residues. Germline values: CDR1 SGHNT, CDR2 YENEEA.